This TCR beta chain was sequenced for a study of T cells after posttransplantation cyclophosphamide. Sequencing used immunoSEQ multiplex PCR; TCRdb keeps in-frame clones, though not all of them. This sample carries around 8,700 clones and no singletons, and 4.5% to 7% goes to the top ten. A marrow graft followed busulfan-fludarabine conditioning, with cyclophosphamide on days +3 and +4. This clone has a handful of counts. CDR3 size: 12 residues. Trimming removed 7 bases at V and 5 bases at J, with 6 bases between. The germline gives CDR1 MDHEN, CDR2 SYDVKM. The sequence was collected from a male patient between 25 and 39 years old who received an allogeneic stem cell transplant from an unrelated donor, was CMV-positive, and had acute and chronic GVHD. T cells may partly derive from the graft donor. The chain carries TRBV28 and TRBJ1-6; D gene uncertain. This sample comprised PBMCs, obtained after an allogeneic stem cell transplant with post-transplant cyclophosphamide. The CDR3 loop reads CASNRNNSPLHF. CDR3 in DNA: TGTGCCAGCAACAGAAATAATTCACCCCTCCACTTT.